This T cell receptor (beta chain) was captured in a study of metastatic and nonmetastatic thyroid tumors. For the study at large: The study looked at repertoires side by side in blood and in tumor or nodule tissue from malignant and benign thyroid patients. Study-wide results and limits: As reported, TCR beta diversity in blood and tumor was significantly higher in malignant thyroid tumors than in benign nodules.

The CDR3 is made up of 15 amino acids. V gave up 4 bases and J gave up 6 bases; unmatched junction bases: 7. Germline CDR1 is LGHNA and CDR2 is YNFKEQ. Details on this clone: As yet, its antigen is unknown.

Original processing methods: What underpinned the distant-metastasis classifier for papillary thyroid cancer was the set of CDR3 differences across clinicopathological groups. TCRdb re-called clones from the PCR reads using MiXCR. The V and J calls and clone size come from TCRdb's table, not from the authors' own analysis. The profile shows roughly 4,000 clones, roughly two fifths of them singletons. Each patient came to thyroid surgery without any prior treatment (of any kind). V and J are TRBV4-2 and TRBJ2-1; 9 bases are shared with TRBD1. This clonotype originated in a male donor with papillary thyroid cancer or a benign thyroid nodule (not recorded which). Some clones in this sample may be carry-over from other donors' samples. Sequences were obtained from tumor tissue. This CDR3 is CASSPGTGSRNEQFF. DNA for the CDR3: TGTGCCAGCAGCCCCGGGACAGGGTCTCGCAATGAGCAGTTCTTC.